Included here is one T cell receptor (beta chain) sequence, with context. The specificity of this receptor is unknown. Per-base quality was not reported, and no clone a single base away is much larger than it. The data were obtained in a study of immune characterization of retroperitoneal liposarcoma (dated by TCRdb to 2018 to 2020). CDR1 and CDR2 are drawn from the germline V gene: SGHVS, FNYEAQ. Including the terminal cysteine and phenylalanine, the CDR3 comprises 14 residues. Left in the record is the CDR3 DNA by itself, 42 bases read in frame from the first base. Library method: PCR. The sequencing machine was a NextSeq 500. The public reads were reanalyzed by TCRdb: fastp trimming at Q25, MiXCR alignment, in-frame beta chains only. For every CDR3 protein sequence, its rows merge into one entry that carries the most common genes and DNA. In all, the sample holds roughly 9,700 distinct CDR3 sequences, and roughly 25% of those were seen once. The biggest ten clones account for over 6.5% of the sample.

The V and J genes are TRBV7-6 and TRBJ2-5; 12 central nucleotides agree with TRBD2. The J call is in doubt because the DNA end fits TRBJ2-1 better. Source material: tumor tissue. The clonotype comes from a female donor with retroperitoneal liposarcoma. The CDR3 reads as follows: CASNLAGGQDEQFF. In nucleotide form, the sequence is TGTGCCAGCAACCTAGCGGGAGGGCAAGATGAGCAGTTCTTC.